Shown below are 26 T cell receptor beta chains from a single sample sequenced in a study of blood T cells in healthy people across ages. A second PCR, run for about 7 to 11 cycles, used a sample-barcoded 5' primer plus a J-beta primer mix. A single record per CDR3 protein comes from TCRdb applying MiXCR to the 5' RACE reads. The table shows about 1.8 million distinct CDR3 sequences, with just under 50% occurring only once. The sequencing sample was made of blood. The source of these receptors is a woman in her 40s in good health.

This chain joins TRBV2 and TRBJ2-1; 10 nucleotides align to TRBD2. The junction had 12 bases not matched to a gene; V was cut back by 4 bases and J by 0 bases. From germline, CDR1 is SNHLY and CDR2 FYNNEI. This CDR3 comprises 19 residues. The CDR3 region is CASSGRSGGDRSSYNEQFF. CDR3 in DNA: TGTGCCAGCAGTGGTAGGAGCGGGGGGGATAGGAGCTCCTACAATGAGCAGTTCTTC.

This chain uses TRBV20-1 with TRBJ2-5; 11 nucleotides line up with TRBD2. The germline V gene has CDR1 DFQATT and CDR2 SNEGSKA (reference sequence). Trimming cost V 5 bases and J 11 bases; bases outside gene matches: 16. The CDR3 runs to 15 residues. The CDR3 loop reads CSAYDLAGGHNEQYF. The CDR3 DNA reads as TGCAGTGCTTACGACCTAGCGGGGGGCCACAATGAGCAGTACTTC.

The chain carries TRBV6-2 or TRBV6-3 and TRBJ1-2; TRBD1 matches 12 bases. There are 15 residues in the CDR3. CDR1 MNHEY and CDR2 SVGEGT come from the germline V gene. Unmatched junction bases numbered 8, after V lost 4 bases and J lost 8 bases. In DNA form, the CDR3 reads TGTGCCAGCAGTTCATCCGGGACAGGGGGCGCGGGCTACACCTTC. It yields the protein CASSSSGTGGAGYTF.

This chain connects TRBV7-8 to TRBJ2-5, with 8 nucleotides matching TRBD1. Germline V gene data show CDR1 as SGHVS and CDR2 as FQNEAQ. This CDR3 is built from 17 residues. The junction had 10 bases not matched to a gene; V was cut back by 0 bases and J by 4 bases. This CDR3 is CASSLAHRGSEGETQYF. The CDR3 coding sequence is TGTGCCAGCAGCTTAGCGCACAGGGGGTCTGAGGGAGAGACCCAGTACTTC.

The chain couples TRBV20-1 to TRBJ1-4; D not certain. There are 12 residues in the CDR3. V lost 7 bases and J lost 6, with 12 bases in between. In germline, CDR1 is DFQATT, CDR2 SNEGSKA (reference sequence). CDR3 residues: CSGAGQDEKLFF. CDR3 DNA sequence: TGCAGTGGGGCAGGCCAAGATGAAAAACTGTTTTTT.

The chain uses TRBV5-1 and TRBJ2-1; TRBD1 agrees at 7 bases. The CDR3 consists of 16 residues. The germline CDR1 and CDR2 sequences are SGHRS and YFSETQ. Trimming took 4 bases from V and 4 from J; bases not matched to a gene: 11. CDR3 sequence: CASSTDLGQTYNEQFF. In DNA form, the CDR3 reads TGCGCCAGCAGCACTGACCTGGGACAGACATACAATGAGCAGTTCTTC.

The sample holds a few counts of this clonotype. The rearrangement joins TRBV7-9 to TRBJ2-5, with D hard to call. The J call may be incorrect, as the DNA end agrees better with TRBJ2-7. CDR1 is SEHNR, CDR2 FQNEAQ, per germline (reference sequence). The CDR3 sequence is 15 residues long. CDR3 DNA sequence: TGTGCCAGCAGCTTAAACCAGGTTATCACCTACGAGCAGTACTTC. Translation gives CASSLNQVITYEQYF.

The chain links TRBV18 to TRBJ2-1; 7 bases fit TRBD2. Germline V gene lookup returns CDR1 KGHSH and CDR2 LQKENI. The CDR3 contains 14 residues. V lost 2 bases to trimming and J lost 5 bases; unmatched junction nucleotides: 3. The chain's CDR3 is CASSPKGTNNEQFF. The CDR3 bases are TGTGCCAGCTCACCAAAAGGGACTAACAATGAGCAGTTCTTC. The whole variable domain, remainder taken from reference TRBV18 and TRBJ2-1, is NAGVMQNPRHLVRRRGQEARLRCSPMKGHSHVYWYRQLPEEGLKFMVYLQKENIIDESGMPKERFSAEFPKEGPSILRIQQVVRGDSAAYFCASSPKGTNNEQFFGPGTRLTVL.

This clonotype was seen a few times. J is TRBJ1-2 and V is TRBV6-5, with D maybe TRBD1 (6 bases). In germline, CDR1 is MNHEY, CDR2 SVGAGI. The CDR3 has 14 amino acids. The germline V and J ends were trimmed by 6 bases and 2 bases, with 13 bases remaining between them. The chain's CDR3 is CASSQRGVNYGYTF. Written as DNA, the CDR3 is TGTGCCAGCAGCCAGAGGGGGGTAAACTATGGCTACACCTTC.

The CDR3 protein is CSVEVSSTDTQYF. The CDR3 coding sequence is TGCAGCGTTGAGGTGTCATCAACAGATACGCAGTATTTT. This chain joins TRBV29-1 and TRBJ2-3; no reliable D call. Germline CDR1 and CDR2: SQVTM and ANQGSEA. The ends were cut back, 3 bases at V and 3 bases at J, with 10 bases in the middle. This CDR3 has 13 amino acids.

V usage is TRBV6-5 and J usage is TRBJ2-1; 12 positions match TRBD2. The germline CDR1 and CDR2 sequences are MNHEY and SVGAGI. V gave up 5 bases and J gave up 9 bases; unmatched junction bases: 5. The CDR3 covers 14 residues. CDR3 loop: CASSDASGGVEQFF. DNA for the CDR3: TGTGCCAGCAGTGACGCTAGCGGGGGGGTTGAGCAGTTCTTC.

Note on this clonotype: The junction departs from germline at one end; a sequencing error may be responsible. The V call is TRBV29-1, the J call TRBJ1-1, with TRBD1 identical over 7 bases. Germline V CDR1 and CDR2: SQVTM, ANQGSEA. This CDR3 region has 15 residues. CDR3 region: CSVGHRQGLNTKAFF. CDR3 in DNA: TGCAGCGTAGGCCATCGACAGGGCCTGAACACTAAAGCTTTCTTT.

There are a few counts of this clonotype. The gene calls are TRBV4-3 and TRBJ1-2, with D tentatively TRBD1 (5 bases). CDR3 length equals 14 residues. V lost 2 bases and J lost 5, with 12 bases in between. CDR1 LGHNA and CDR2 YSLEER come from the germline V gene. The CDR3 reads CASSQPGRSYGYTF. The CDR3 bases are TGCGCCAGCAGCCAACCGGGACGGAGTTATGGCTACACCTTC.

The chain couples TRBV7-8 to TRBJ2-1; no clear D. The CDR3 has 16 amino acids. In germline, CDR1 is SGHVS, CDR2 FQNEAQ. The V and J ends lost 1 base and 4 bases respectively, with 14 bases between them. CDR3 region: CASSLEGSLGYNEQFF. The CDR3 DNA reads TGTGCCAGCAGCTTAGAAGGCAGTTTAGGATACAATGAGCAGTTCTTC.

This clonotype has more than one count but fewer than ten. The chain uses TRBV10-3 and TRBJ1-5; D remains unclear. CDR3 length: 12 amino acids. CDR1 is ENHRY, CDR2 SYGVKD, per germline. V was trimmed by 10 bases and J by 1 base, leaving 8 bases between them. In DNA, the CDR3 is TGTGCCACGCAACAAAGCAATCAGCCCCAGCATTTT. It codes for CATQQSNQPQHF.

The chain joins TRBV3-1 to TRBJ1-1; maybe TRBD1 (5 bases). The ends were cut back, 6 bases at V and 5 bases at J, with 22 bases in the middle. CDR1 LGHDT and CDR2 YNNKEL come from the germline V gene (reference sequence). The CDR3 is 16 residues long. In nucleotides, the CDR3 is TGTGCCAGCAGTACTCGGCCGTTGGGGGTTGGAACTGAAGCTTTCTTT. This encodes CASSTRPLGVGTEAFF.

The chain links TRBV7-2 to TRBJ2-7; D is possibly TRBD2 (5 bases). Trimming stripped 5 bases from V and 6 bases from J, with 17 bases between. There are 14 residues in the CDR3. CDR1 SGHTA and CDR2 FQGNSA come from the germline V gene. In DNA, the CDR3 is TGTGCCAGCAGCCCTCTCCCGGCTAGCCTCGAGCAGTACTTC. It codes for CASSPLPASLEQYF.

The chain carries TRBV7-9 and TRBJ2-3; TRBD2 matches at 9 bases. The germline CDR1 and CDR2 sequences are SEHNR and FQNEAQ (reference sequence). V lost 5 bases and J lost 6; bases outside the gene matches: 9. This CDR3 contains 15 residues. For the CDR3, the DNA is TGTGCCAGCAGCCAGGGACTAGCTGCTTGGGATACGCAGTATTTT. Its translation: CASSQGLAAWDTQYF.

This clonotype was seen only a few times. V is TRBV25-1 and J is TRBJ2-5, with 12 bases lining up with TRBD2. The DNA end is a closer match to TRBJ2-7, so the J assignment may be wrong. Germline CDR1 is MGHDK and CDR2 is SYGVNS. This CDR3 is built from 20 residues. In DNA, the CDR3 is TGTGCCAGCAGTGAATTTAAGACTAGCGGGGGCGGTTCGTGGGCCTACGAGCAGTACTTC. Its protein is CASSEFKTSGGGSWAYEQYF.

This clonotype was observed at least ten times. CDR3 nucleotides: TGTGCCAGCAGTTCGCCGGGACAGGGGCACTACGAGCAGTACTTC. This encodes CASSSPGQGHYEQYF. The genes are TRBV6-5 and TRBJ2-7, with 10 bases identical to TRBD1. CDR3 length equals 15 residues. CDR1 is MNHEY and CDR2 is SVGAGI in the germline V gene. V was clipped by 4 bases and J by 3 bases; unmatched bases: 6.

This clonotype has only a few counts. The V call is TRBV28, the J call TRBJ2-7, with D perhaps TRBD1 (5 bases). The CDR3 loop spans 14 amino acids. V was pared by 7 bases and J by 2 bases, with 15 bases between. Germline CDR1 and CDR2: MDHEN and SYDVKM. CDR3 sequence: CASKILGAPYEQYF. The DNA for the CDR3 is TGTGCCAGCAAAATATTAGGGGCCCCCTACGAGCAGTACTTC.

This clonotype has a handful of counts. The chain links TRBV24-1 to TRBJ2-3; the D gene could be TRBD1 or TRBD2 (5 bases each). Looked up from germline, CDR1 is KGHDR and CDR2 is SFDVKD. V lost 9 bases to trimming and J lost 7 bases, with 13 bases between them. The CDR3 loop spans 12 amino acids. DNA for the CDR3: TGTGCCACCGGGGGAGTTGGGAATACGCAGTATTTT. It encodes CATGGVGNTQYF.

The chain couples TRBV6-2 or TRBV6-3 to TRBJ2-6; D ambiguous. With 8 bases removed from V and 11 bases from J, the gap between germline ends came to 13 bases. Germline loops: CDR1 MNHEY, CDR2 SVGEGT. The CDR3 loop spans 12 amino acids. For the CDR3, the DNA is TGTGCCAGCGGCCTTCCTAACTACGTCCTGACTTTC. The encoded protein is CASGLPNYVLTF.

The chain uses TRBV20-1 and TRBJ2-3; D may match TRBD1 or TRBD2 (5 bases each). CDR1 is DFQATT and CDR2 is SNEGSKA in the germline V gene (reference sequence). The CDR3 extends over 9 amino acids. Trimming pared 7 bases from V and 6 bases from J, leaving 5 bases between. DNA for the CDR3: TGCAGTGGGGGGGATACGCAGTATTTT. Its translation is CSGGDTQYF.

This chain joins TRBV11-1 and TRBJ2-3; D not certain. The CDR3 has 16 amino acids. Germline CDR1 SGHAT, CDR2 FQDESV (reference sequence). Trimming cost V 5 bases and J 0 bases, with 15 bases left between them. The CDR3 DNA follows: TGTGCCAGCAGCCCCCTTGGGCGGATTAGCACAGATACGCAGTATTTT. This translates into CASSPLGRISTDTQYF.

CDR3 loop: CASSDSGPAALTDTQYF. CDR3 DNA: TGTGCCAGCAGTGATTCAGGTCCCGCCGCACTAACAGATACGCAGTATTTT. The chain combines TRBV2 with TRBJ2-3; no reliable D call. V was pared by 3 bases and J by 3 bases, with 19 bases between. This CDR3 spans 17 amino acids. Germline lookup yields CDR1 SNHLY and CDR2 FYNNEI.